This TCR beta chain derives from a study of cytomegalovirus exposure and HLA in healthy donors. Findings of the study overall: Versus the approximately 700-donor mean, an Asian-associated ancestry cluster reportedly showed fewer N-insertions in a later analysis. Some TCR beta chains (over 150 of them) were listed as cytomegalovirus-associated.

About this clone itself: Its target is not known.

In the PCR, 60 Vbeta and 13 Jbeta primers were used. Some clones are missing from TCRdb's copy, which holds only in-frame ones; the method was immunoSEQ multiplex PCR. The table shows 150,000 to 200,000 clones, with around 63% occurring only once. The CDR3 is 16 residues long. CDR1 and CDR2 from the germline V gene are LNHDA and SQIVND (reference sequence). J gave up 3 bases and V 6 bases, and 11 bases lay outside the gene matches. This sequence was found in a woman under 30 in good health and CMV-seropositive. The gene calls are TRBV19 and TRBJ1-2; 9 bases map to TRBD1. Source material: PBMCs. The CDR3 loop is CASREAGTGLDYGYTF. The CDR3 nucleotides are TGTGCCAGTAGAGAAGCCGGGACAGGGCTAGACTATGGCTACACCTTC.